Shown below are 16 T cell receptor beta chains from a single sample sequenced in a study of T cell responses to AZD1222 COVID-19 vaccine. Profiled with immunoSEQ multiplex PCR; TCRdb holds only in-frame clones, not every one. The table has roughly 58,000 clones, more than 70% seen once. This specimen was peripheral blood, taken on day 0 of MenACWY control vaccination. The receptors come from an adult in good health.

The chain couples TRBV19 to TRBJ1-5; no definite D call. V was shortened by 5 bases and J by 6 bases, with 17 bases between the two germline ends. This CDR3 region has 15 residues. The germline V gene encodes CDR1 LNHDA and CDR2 SQIVND (reference sequence). The CDR3 loop is CASSPREALSQPQHF. CDR3 sequence (DNA): TGTGCCAGTAGTCCTCGAGAGGCGCTAAGTCAGCCCCAGCATTTT. Full variable domain (missing parts from reference TRBV19 and TRBJ1-5): DGGITQSPKYLFRKEGQNVTLSCEQNLNHDAMYWYRQDPGQGLRLIYYSQIVNDFQKGDIAEGYSVSREKKESFPLTVTSAQKNPTAFYLCASSPREALSQPQHFGDGTRLSIL.

The chain couples TRBV2 to TRBJ2-7; 10 bases are a match to TRBD2. In germline, CDR1 is SNHLY, CDR2 FYNNEI. The CDR3 totals 15 residues. J was trimmed by 6 bases and V by 7 bases; bases with no gene match: 12. The CDR3 is CASTATSGTIFEQYF. In nucleotides, the CDR3 is TGTGCCAGCACCGCAACTAGCGGGACCATCTTCGAGCAGTACTTC.

The chain joins TRBV6-4 to TRBJ1-1; a weak D match, TRBD1 (6 bases). CDR3 size: 15 residues. Trimming took off 3 bases at V and 4 bases at J, with 15 bases between the two ends. Per germline, CDR1 MRHNA and CDR2 SNTAGT. CDR3 sequence (DNA): TGTGCCAGCAGTGAATCAGGGGAGCTGGGCACTGAAGCTTTCTTT. It codes for CASSESGELGTEAFF.

V gene TRBV2 combines with J gene TRBJ1-3; D might be TRBD1 (5 bases). The CDR3 consists of 15 residues. Germline CDR1 and CDR2: SNHLY and FYNNEI. V lost 9 bases and J 0 bases, leaving 15 bases between the germline ends. The CDR3 coding sequence is TGTGCCAGTGGGACGAGGGCTGGCTCTGGAAACACCATATATTTT. Amino acids: CASGTRAGSGNTIYF.

The rearrangement uses TRBV9 and TRBJ1-2; a possible D gene is TRBD1 (6 bases). From germline, CDR1 is SGDLS and CDR2 YYNGEE. Trimming took off 0 bases at V and 3 bases at J, with 6 bases between the two ends. This CDR3 contains 13 residues. The DNA of the CDR3 is TGTGCCAGCAGCGTAGGGACAGACTATGGCTACACCTTC. Its protein product is CASSVGTDYGYTF.

The genes are TRBV18 and TRBJ1-3, with D possibly being TRBD1 (6 bases). Trimming removed 1 base from V and 0 bases from J, with 10 bases in between. Per germline, CDR1 KGHSH and CDR2 LQKENI. CDR3 size: 16 residues. The CDR3 loop reads CASSPQLDSSGNTIYF. CDR3 DNA sequence: TGTGCCAGCTCACCACAATTGGACAGCTCTGGAAACACCATATATTTT. The full variable domain, rest sourced from reference TRBV18 and TRBJ1-3, is NAGVMQNPRHLVRRRGQEARLRCSPMKGHSHVYWYRQLPEEGLKFMVYLQKENIIDESGMPKERFSAEFPKEGPSILRIQQVVRGDSAAYFCASSPQLDSSGNTIYFGEGSWLTVV.

V gene TRBV5-1 combines with J gene TRBJ2-3; TRBD2 might be the D (5 bases). V lost 5 bases, J lost 0 bases, and 19 bases lay in between. CDR3 length equals 17 residues. The germline CDR1 and CDR2 sequences are SGHRS and YFSETQ. The CDR3 sequence is CASRSQAAASSTDTQYF. CDR3 in DNA: TGCGCCAGCAGATCCCAAGCAGCGGCTTCTAGCACAGATACGCAGTATTTT.

This sequence joins TRBV19 and TRBJ1-1; D might be TRBD1 (5 bases). The length of the CDR3 is 16 residues. V was cut by 1 base and J by 0 bases, with 12 bases left in between. CDR1 LNHDA and CDR2 SQIVND come from the germline V gene (reference sequence). CDR3 loop: CASSIGRDRMNTEAFF. The CDR3 DNA sequence: TGTGCCAGTAGTATAGGGAGGGACCGAATGAACACTGAAGCTTTCTTT.

This clone was detected only once. CDR3 protein: CAWSVQGDNEQFF. CDR3 nucleotide sequence: TGTGCCTGGAGTGTTCAGGGCGACAATGAGCAGTTCTTC. This chain joins TRBV30 and TRBJ2-1, with TRBD1 as a possible D gene (5 bases). Per germline, CDR1 GTSNPN and CDR2 SVGIG (reference sequence). The CDR3 has 13 residues. Trimming left V 0 bases short and J 5 bases short, with 8 bases between.

This chain connects TRBV10-3 to TRBJ2-7; possible D gene TRBD2, 5 bases. Trimming shortened V by 2 bases and J by 1 base, and 12 bases separated the two germline ends. The CDR3 loop spans 15 amino acids. CDR1 is ENHRY, CDR2 SYGVKD, per germline. Here the CDR3 DNA reads TGTGCCATCAGTGAGAATGGGGAGTTGTCCTACGAGCAGTACTTC. Amino acids: CAISENGELSYEQYF.

This sequence joins TRBV29-1 and TRBJ2-5; D is possibly TRBD2 (6 bases). Between the trimmed V and J ends, which lost 0 bases and 4 bases, there was a span of 12 bases. CDR3 size: 14 residues. Germline values: CDR1 SQVTM, CDR2 ANQGSEA. CDR3 DNA: TGCAGCGTTGAAGAAACCGGGAGAGGAGAGACCCAGTACTTC. Translating it yields CSVEETGRGETQYF.

The chain couples TRBV27 to TRBJ1-6; 7 bases align to TRBD1. The CDR3 runs to 14 residues. V lost 8 bases to trimming and J lost 11 bases; unmatched junction nucleotides: 12. CDR1 and CDR2 (germline): MNHEY, SMNVEV (reference sequence). The DNA for the CDR3 is TGTGCCAGCCAGGGATTACAGGGGAGGACACCCCTCCACTTT. This codes for CASQGLQGRTPLHF.

V and J are TRBV28 and TRBJ2-1; TRBD1 matches at 9 bases. Germline CDR1 and CDR2: MDHEN and SYDVKM. The CDR3 is 12 amino acids. The junction had 1 base not matched to a gene; V was cut back by 4 bases and J by 9 bases. The CDR3 DNA follows: TGTGCCAGCAGTTCACAGGGGGCTGAGCAGTTCTTC. It specifies CASSSQGAEQFF.

The chain is built from TRBV28 and TRBJ2-7, with D unclear. V lost 5 bases, J lost 11 bases, and 19 bases lay in between. This CDR3 region has 13 residues. Germline assignment: CDR1 MDHEN and CDR2 SYDVKM. CDR3 nucleotide sequence: TGTGCCAGCAGTCGCCGGGCCGGTAACTGGGAGTACTTC. Its protein product is CASSRRAGNWEYF.

The V gene is TRBV21-1, the J gene TRBJ1-4; TRBD1 is the table's D call, not checked against the DNA. TRBV21-1 is a pseudogene segment. The CDR3 contains 15 residues. The CDR3 protein is CASSKGTGLREKLFF. CDR3 DNA sequence: TGTGCCAGCAGCAAGGGTACAGGCTTACGGGAAAAACTGTTTTTT.

The chain couples TRBV12-3 or TRBV12-4 to TRBJ2-1, with a tentative D call TRBD2 (5 bases). This CDR3 has 11 amino acids. V was shortened by 6 bases and J by 8 bases, with 8 bases between the two germline ends. In DNA form, the CDR3 reads TGTGCCAGCAGGGAGGTCGATGAGCAGTTCTTC. Translation: CASREVDEQFF.